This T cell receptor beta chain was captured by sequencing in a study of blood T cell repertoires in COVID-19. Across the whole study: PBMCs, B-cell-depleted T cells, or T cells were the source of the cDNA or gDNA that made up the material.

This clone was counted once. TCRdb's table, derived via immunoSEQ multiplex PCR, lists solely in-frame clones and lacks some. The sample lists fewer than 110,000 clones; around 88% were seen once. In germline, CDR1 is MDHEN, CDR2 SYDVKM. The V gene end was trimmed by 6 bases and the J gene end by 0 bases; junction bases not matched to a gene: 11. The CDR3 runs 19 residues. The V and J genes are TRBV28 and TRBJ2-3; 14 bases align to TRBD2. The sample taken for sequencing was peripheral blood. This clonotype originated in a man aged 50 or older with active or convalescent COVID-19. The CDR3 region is CASSPGLAGVTRSTDTQYF. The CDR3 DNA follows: TGTGCCAGCAGCCCGGGACTAGCGGGAGTTACACGTAGCACAGATACGCAGTATTTT.